This T cell receptor (beta chain) was sequenced for a study of blood T cell repertoires in COVID-19. Study at large: Material from acute and convalescent COVID-19 was sourced from the United States, Italy and Spain.

The germline V gene has CDR1 MNHEY and CDR2 SVGAGI. Trimming stripped 6 bases from V and 6 bases from J, with 8 bases between. This CDR3 comprises 11 residues. Clinical history as reported by participants underpinned cohort assignment. Authors' data handling: How many nucleated cells were present was estimated from reference gene primer amplification. Sequencing used immunoSEQ multiplex PCR; TCRdb keeps in-frame clones, though not all of them. Clonal size and the V and J genes are those of that table, whereas D and trimming came from the DNA. Of 300,000 to 500,000 clones detected, 88% appear once; the ten largest clones hold over 0.9%.

The sequencing sample was made of PBMCs or T cells enriched from blood (not recorded which). This receptor was identified in a woman younger than 45 with acute COVID-19. The rearrangement uses TRBV6-5 and TRBJ1-1; unclear D gene. CDR3 DNA: TGTGCCAGCAGAGGACTGTCTGAAGCTTTCTTT. Its protein is CASRGLSEAFF.